The sequence of this T cell receptor (beta chain) was determined in a study of PD-1 blockade in classical Hodgkin lymphoma. Regarding the study as a whole: Significantly greater TCR diversity emerged by C4D1 in CD4+ cells but not CD8+ cells. Relapsed/refractory patients reportedly had lower baseline diversity than newly diagnosed patients. The causes of the repertoire differences, possibly disease activity or prior therapy, remain undefined.

Only in-frame clones appear in the TCRdb table, and some are missing; sequencing was by immunoSEQ multiplex PCR. Here the sample spans 150,000 or so clones, 78% being singletons. Every patient relapsed after autologous stem cell transplantation, and brentuximab vedotin exposure varied. The germline CDR1 and CDR2 sequences are MDHEN and SYDVKM. The V end lost 6 bases, the J end lost 4 bases, and 19 bases lay between the germline ends. This CDR3 has 16 amino acids. This clone has a single count. Its target is unknown. The material sequenced was peripheral blood mononuclear cells (PBMCs), taken before the second cycle of nivolumab. This rearrangement joins TRBV28 to TRBJ1-5; D remains ambiguous. The sequence was obtained from a human donor with classical Hodgkin lymphoma. The CDR3 bases are TGTGCCAGCAGCCCTAAAGGTTGGGTAGGTAATCAGCCCCAGCATTTT. This sequence encodes CASSPKGWVGNQPQHF.